This is a list of T cell receptor beta chains from one sample in a study of beta chain features in type 1 diabetes. The data were produced by immunoSEQ multiplex PCR, yet TCRdb's version contains in-frame clones alone and is incomplete. This sample yields fewer than 250,000 clones, of which around 68% are seen a single time; around 0.057% belongs to the top ten. The sample was naive CD4+ T cells from blood. The receptors here all came from a man between 25 and 39 years old in good health. The CDR3 runs from the conserved cysteine through the conserved F or W. D genes are given only for firm matches. Not all rows give a size; the values are once, few, many and, for expanded clones, a class.

v_gene	j_gene	d_gene	abundance	CDR3nt	CDR3aa
TRBV19	TRBJ2-3	.	.	TGTGCCAGTAGCCCGAGGGGGGGGAGCACAGATACGCAGTATTTT	CASSPRGGSTDTQYF
TRBV6-1	TRBJ1-5	.	.	TGTGCCAGCAGTGTACCTCCCACCCCAAGGGGCAATCAGCCCCAGCATTTT	CASSVPPTPRGNQPQHF
TRBV7-2	TRBJ2-5	.	.	TGTGCCAGCAGCTTAGGTCAGATGGGTAAGGGGGAGACCCAGTACTTC	CASSLGQMGKGETQYF
TRBV14	TRBJ2-3	.	.	TGTGCCAGCAGCCATATGCCAGATACGCAGTATTTT	CASSHMPDTQYF
TRBV28	TRBJ2-1	.	.	TGTGCCAGCAGTTTATTGACAGGCCGCGAAAGGTTCTTC	CASSLLTGRERFF
TRBV29-1	TRBJ2-1	TRBD2	few	TGCAGCGCACAACCACATAGGGGAGGGAGGGCCGCGTTCTTC	CSAQPHRGGRAAFF
TRBV30	TRBJ2-7	TRBD2	.	TGTGCCTGGAGTCGACTAGCGGTATCCTACGAGCAGTACTTC	CAWSRLAVSYEQYF
TRBV29-1	TRBJ2-1	.	.	TGCAGCGTTGAGAGGTTAGATGAGCAGTTCTTC	CSVERLDEQFF
TRBV2	TRBJ2-3	.	.	TGTGCCAGCAGTAGGATTAGGGGCACAGATACGCAGTATTTT	CASSRIRGTDTQYF
TRBV30	TRBJ2-3	.	.	TGTGCCTGGGCGGACCGGGGATACAGCACAGATACGCAGTATTTT	CAWADRGYSTDTQYF
TRBV18	TRBJ2-5	.	.	TGTGCCAGCCACCCATTGGGAGAGACCCAGTACTTC	CASHPLGETQYF
TRBV10-3	TRBJ2-3	.	.	TGTGCCACTCAAATTGCGGATCTCATCCTTAGCACAGATACGCAGTATTTT	CATQIADLILSTDTQYF
TRBV29-1	TRBJ1-1	.	few	TGCAGCGTTGTATGGAGGATGAACACTGAAGCTTTCTTT	CSVVWRMNTEAFF
TRBV5-1	TRBJ1-2	.	.	TGCGCCAGCAGGAGGGAGGACCACTATGGCTACACCTTC	CASRREDHYGYTF
TRBV28	TRBJ2-7	TRBD1	few	TGTGCCACAAGACAGGGGGCGAGGGAGCAGTACTTC	CATRQGAREQYF
TRBV4-3	TRBJ2-1	.	.	TGCGCCAGCAGCCAAGCCCTTTGGAATGAGCAGTTCTTC	CASSQALWNEQFF
TRBV5-1	TRBJ2-1	TRBD1	.	TGCGCCAGCAGCCACTACAGGGGTAACCCTTACAATGAGCAGTTCTTC	CASSHYRGNPYNEQFF
TRBV27	TRBJ2-7	TRBD1	.	TGTGCCAGCAGCCCCGACAGGGCCTCCTACGAGCAGTACTTC	CASSPDRASYEQYF
TRBV30	TRBJ1-3	.	.	TGTGCCTGGGGGGGTCCGGGCACCGCCCTAGGAAACACCATATATTTT	CAWGGPGTALGNTIYF
TRBV30	TRBJ1-2	.	.	TGTGCCTGGAGTGTGAACCTACGGAACTATGGCTACACCTTC	CAWSVNLRNYGYTF
TRBV30	TRBJ1-2	.	.	TGTGCCTGGAGTGTCCCCTCCGGCTATGGCTACACCTTC	CAWSVPSGYGYTF